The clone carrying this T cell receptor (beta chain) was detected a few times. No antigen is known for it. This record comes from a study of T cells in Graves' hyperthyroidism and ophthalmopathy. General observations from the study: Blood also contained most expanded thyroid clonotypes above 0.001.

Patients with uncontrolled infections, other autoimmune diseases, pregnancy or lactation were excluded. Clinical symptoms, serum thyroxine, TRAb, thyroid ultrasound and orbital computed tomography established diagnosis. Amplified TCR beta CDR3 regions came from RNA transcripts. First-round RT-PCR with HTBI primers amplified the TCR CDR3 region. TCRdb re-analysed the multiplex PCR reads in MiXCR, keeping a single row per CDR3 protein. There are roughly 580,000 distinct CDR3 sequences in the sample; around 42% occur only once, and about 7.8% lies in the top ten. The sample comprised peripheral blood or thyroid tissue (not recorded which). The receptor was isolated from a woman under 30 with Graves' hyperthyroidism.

The CDR3 is CAISESGDGAYNSPLHF. As DNA, the CDR3 is TGTGCCATCAGTGAGTCCGGGGACGGGGCATATAATTCACCCCTCCACTTT. V usage is TRBV10-3 and J usage is TRBJ1-6, with a tentative D call TRBD1 (5 bases). The CDR3 consists of 17 residues. Trimming took 0 bases from V and 4 from J, leaving 13 bases between them. Per germline, CDR1 ENHRY and CDR2 SYGVKD.